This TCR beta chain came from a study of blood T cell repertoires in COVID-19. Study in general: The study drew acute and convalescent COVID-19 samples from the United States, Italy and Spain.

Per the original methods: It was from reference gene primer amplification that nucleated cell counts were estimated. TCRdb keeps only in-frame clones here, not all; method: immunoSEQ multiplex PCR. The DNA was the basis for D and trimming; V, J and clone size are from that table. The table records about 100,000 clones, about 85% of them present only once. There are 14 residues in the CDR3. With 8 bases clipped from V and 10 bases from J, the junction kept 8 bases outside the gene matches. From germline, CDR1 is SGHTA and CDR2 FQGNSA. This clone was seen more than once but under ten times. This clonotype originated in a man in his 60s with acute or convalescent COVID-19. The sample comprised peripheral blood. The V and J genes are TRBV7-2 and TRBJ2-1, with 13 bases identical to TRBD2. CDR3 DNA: TGTGCCAGCTCGCGGACTAGCGGGAGAGGGGAGCAGTTCTTC. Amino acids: CASSRTSGRGEQFF.